This T cell receptor beta chain came from a study of T cells after yellow fever vaccination. Study conclusions and caveats: A small proportion of clonotypes was detected in both the CD4 and CD8 compartments. Sorted repertoires could include abundant contaminating clonotypes from bulk cells. The study found a weaker secondary response that peaked faster, day 5 versus 15.

Germline CDR1 and CDR2: KGHDR and SFDVKD. CDR3 length equals 14 residues. After removal of 5 bases from V and 7 bases from J, the junction contained 7 bases not matched to a gene. MiXCR was run by TCRdb on the 5' RACE reads, yielding one entry per CDR3 protein. Of approximately 550,000 distinct CDR3 sequences listed, about a fifth were seen once; the top ten hold roughly an eighth. This clonotype has more than one count but fewer than ten. Its matching antigen is unknown. The sequencing used PBMCs, collected 15 days after the yellow fever booster vaccination. The receptor was derived from a man under 40 who received the YFV17D yellow fever vaccine. The J gene is TRBJ2-5, the V gene TRBV24-1, with TRBD2 identical over 9 bases. The CDR3: CATSASGTTGTQYF. DNA of the CDR3: TGTGCCACCAGTGCTAGCGGGACGACAGGGACCCAGTACTTC.